The clone carrying this T cell receptor (beta chain) was counted a few times. What it recognizes is unknown. Using a J-beta primer mix together with a sample-barcoded 5' primer, a second PCR was run for about 6 to 11 cycles. Each cDNA was tagged by a template-switch adaptor containing 12 random nucleotides. TCRdb recomputed calls from the 5' RACE reads with MiXCR, one row per CDR3 protein. The repertoire holds about 1,500,000 distinct CDR3 sequences, with approximately 28% as singletons. These data come from a study of blood T cells in healthy people across ages. The junction had 6 bases not matched to a gene; V was cut back by 1 base and J by 4 bases. Germline-derived CDR1 and CDR2 are SGHAT and FQNNGV. The CDR3 is 15 amino acids. Study-wide results and caveats: Naive and antigen-experienced cells could not be conclusively compared, given unsorted PBMCs. Possibly, changes in expanded clonotypes were confounded because donor CMV status was unknown.

Specimen: blood. This TCR derives from a woman aged 25 to 39 in good health. This chain links TRBV11-2 with TRBJ2-7; 8 bases agree with TRBD2. CDR3 sequence (DNA): TGTGCCAGCAGCTTAGCCGGTAGCGGGATGTACGAGCAGTACTTC. Translation: CASSLAGSGMYEQYF.